These 18 T cell receptor beta chains were sequenced from one sample in a study of blood T cell repertoires in COVID-19. The repertoire was sequenced with immunoSEQ multiplex PCR; TCRdb's copy has only in-frame clones and lacks some. Counted here are about 280,000 clones, around 90% occurring once; the ten biggest clones make up 1.7%. The sequenced material came from PBMCs or T cells enriched from blood (not recorded which). The receptors stem from a woman aged 18-29 years with acute COVID-19.

The chain recombines TRBV7-9 with TRBJ2-1; D is perhaps TRBD2 (6 bases). V lost 5 bases and J lost 5, with 19 bases in between. The CDR3 totals 16 residues. Germline V CDR1 and CDR2: SEHNR, FQNEAQ (reference sequence). CDR3 bases: TGTGCCAGCAGCCTGAGTCGGGGCGCGGGACACAATGAGCAGTTCTTC. This codes for CASSLSRGAGHNEQFF.

The gene calls are TRBV18 and TRBJ2-3; no firm D call. Trimming cost V 2 bases and J 2 bases, with 8 bases left between them. CDR1 and CDR2 from the germline V gene are KGHSH and LQKENI. The CDR3 loop spans 14 amino acids. The CDR3 loop reads CASSPETNTDTQYF. In DNA, the CDR3 is TGTGCCAGCTCACCAGAGACAAACACAGATACGCAGTATTTT.

This chain connects TRBV5-6 to TRBJ2-7; D uncertain. The CDR3 extends over 12 amino acids. Germline V lookup: CDR1 SGHDT, CDR2 YYEEEE. Deletions cut 6 bases from V and 0 bases from J, with 7 bases between. The CDR3 region has the DNA TGTGCCAGCACCACTCACTCCTACGAGCAGTACTTC. Translation gives CASTTHSYEQYF.

The rearrangement links TRBV12-5 to TRBJ1-3, with D perhaps matching TRBD1 (5 bases). Germline-derived CDR1 and CDR2 are LGHNT and FRNRAP. The CDR3 is 14 amino acids. With 7 bases removed from V and 4 bases from J, the gap between germline ends came to 14 bases. In DNA, the CDR3 is TGTGCTAGTGCTCAGGGAGGGTACGGAAACACCATATATTTT. Protein: CASAQGGYGNTIYF. The variable domain in full, completed from reference TRBV12-5 and TRBJ1-3, reads DARVTQTPRHKVTEMGQEVTMRCQPILGHNTVFWYRQTMMQGLELLAYFRNRAPLDDSGMPKDRFSAEMPDATLATLKIQPSEPRDSAVYFCASAQGGYGNTIYFGEGSWLTVV.

This clone was detected only once. The gene calls are TRBV7-8 and TRBJ1-4, with 7 bases matching TRBD1. The germline V gene has CDR1 SGHVS and CDR2 FQNEAQ. This CDR3 is 16 amino acids long. The V and J ends lost 7 bases and 10 bases, in that order; junction bases with no gene match: 18. CDR3 in DNA: TGTGCCAGCACCCCCCTCTCCGACAGGGTCATCGGAAAACTGTTTTTT. This encodes CASTPLSDRVIGKLFF.

This clone was seen a few times. The chain couples TRBV5-5 to TRBJ1-5, with D possibly matching TRBD1 (5 bases). CDR1 is SGHKS and CDR2 is YYEKEE in the germline V gene (reference sequence). The V gene lost 1 base and the J gene lost 5 bases, with 13 bases spanning the gap. The CDR3 loop spans 15 amino acids. The CDR3 bases are TGTGCCAGCAGCTTGATGGACCAAGGGGATCAGCCCCAGCATTTT. Its protein product is CASSLMDQGDQPQHF. The full variable domain, its missing parts supplied by reference TRBV5-5 and TRBJ1-5, is DAGVTQSPTHLIKTRGQQVTLRCSPISGHKSVSWYQQVLGQGPQFIFQYYEKEERGRGNFPDRFSARQFPNYSSELNVNALLLGDSALYLCASSLMDQGDQPQHFGDGTRLSIL.

The gene calls are TRBV3-1 (or the pseudogene TRBV3-2) and TRBJ1-4; D remains unclear. Trimming stripped 4 bases from V and 0 bases from J, with 6 bases between. CDR1 LGHDT and CDR2 YNNKEL come from the germline V gene (reference sequence). CDR3 length equals 14 residues. In nucleotides, the CDR3 is TGTGCCAGCAGCCCCAGTGCAACTAATGAAAAACTGTTTTTT. Its protein product is CASSPSATNEKLFF.

The rearrangement links TRBV19 to TRBJ2-4; D is uncertain. Trimming shortened V by 3 bases and J by 7 bases, and 19 bases separated the two germline ends. The CDR3 has 16 amino acids. In germline, CDR1 is LNHDA, CDR2 SQIVND (reference sequence). The CDR3 nucleotides read TGTGCCAGTAGTATTCTGGGCAGCTCACCGTTTAACATTCAGTACTTC. This translates into CASSILGSSPFNIQYF.

This clone has a single count. The chain is built from TRBV19 and TRBJ2-1, with TRBD2 matching 9 bases. This CDR3 is 16 amino acids long. J lost 9 bases, V lost 6 bases, and 15 bases had no gene match. Looked up from germline, CDR1 is LNHDA and CDR2 is SQIVND (reference sequence). The CDR3 reads CASRLSGVAGVGEQFF. In DNA, the CDR3 is TGTGCCAGTAGATTATCGGGGGTAGCGGGAGTGGGTGAGCAGTTCTTC.

V and J are TRBV6-2 or TRBV6-3 and TRBJ2-7, with a tentative D call TRBD2 (5 bases). Germline V gene sequence: CDR1 MNHEY, CDR2 SVGEGT. CDR3 length: 17 amino acids. Deletions cut 2 bases from V and 5 bases from J, with 22 bases between. The CDR3 protein is CASSYPLARGLPNEQYF. DNA of the CDR3: TGTGCCAGCAGTTACCCATTAGCTCGAGGGTTACCAAACGAGCAGTACTTC.

The J gene is TRBJ1-2, the V gene TRBV3-1 (or the pseudogene TRBV3-2), with 10 positions matching TRBD1. Germline V gives CDR1 LGHDT, CDR2 YNNKEL (reference sequence). V gave up 6 bases and J gave up 4 bases; unmatched junction bases: 8. The CDR3 is made up of 15 amino acids. CDR3 sequence: CASRTTGQGGYGYTF. CDR3 in DNA: TGTGCCAGCAGAACTACCGGACAGGGGGGCTATGGCTACACCTTC.

The chain has TRBV5-1 and TRBJ2-2; 9 nucleotides align to TRBD1. CDR1 and CDR2 from the germline V gene are SGHRS and YFSETQ. The CDR3 extends over 14 amino acids. V shed 3 bases and J 6 bases; nucleotides not matched to a gene: 3. The CDR3 sequence is CASSSWTGAGELFF. The CDR3 DNA is TGCGCCAGCAGCTCTTGGACAGGGGCCGGGGAGCTGTTTTTT.

The chain is built from TRBV7-6 and TRBJ2-6, with 13 bases identical to TRBD2. Germline V gene sequence: CDR1 SGHVS, CDR2 FNYEAQ. The ends lost 3 bases at V and 2 bases at J; junction bases unmatched: 13. The CDR3 consists of 21 residues. In nucleotides, the CDR3 is TGTGCCAGCAGCTTTCGGACTAGCGGGAGAGACCTACAAACTGGGGCCAACGTCCTGACTTTC. Protein product: CASSFRTSGRDLQTGANVLTF.

This clone was found a few times. V gene TRBV18 combines with J gene TRBJ1-5, with unresolved D. Germline V lookup: CDR1 KGHSH, CDR2 LQKENI. CDR3 length: 14 amino acids. V was cut by 6 bases and J by 6 bases, with 15 bases left in between. CDR3 amino acids: CASSIAKGGQPQHF. The CDR3 DNA sequence: TGTGCCAGCTCCATCGCTAAAGGAGGTCAGCCCCAGCATTTT.

The J gene is TRBJ2-1, the V gene TRBV24-1, with no clear D. Germline V gene lookup returns CDR1 KGHDR and CDR2 SFDVKD. With 0 bases removed from V and 4 bases from J, the gap between germline ends came to 3 bases. The CDR3 consists of 13 residues. CDR3 bases: TGTGCCACCAGTGATTTGGAGTACAATGAGCAGTTCTTC. It specifies CATSDLEYNEQFF.

The rearrangement uses TRBV30 and TRBJ1-6; TRBD1 might be the D (6 bases). The CDR3 length is 14 residues. V was trimmed by 0 bases and J by 10 bases, leaving 13 bases between them. In germline, CDR1 is GTSNPN, CDR2 SVGIG (reference sequence). The DNA of the CDR3 is TGTGCCTGGAGTGTTCAGGGAGGGGGATCACCCCTCCACTTT. Translating gives CAWSVQGGGSPLHF.

This chain uses TRBV7-2 with TRBJ1-2; TRBD1 aligns across 8 bases. Germline CDR1 SGHTA, CDR2 FQGNSA. V was pared by 5 bases and J by 4 bases, with 3 bases of the junction left unmatched. The CDR3 totals 13 residues. CDR3 sequence reads: CASSTGTGYGYTF. The CDR3 coding sequence is TGTGCCAGCAGCACTGGGACAGGCTATGGCTACACCTTC. Variable domain in full (rest from reference TRBV7-2 and TRBJ1-2): GAGVSQSPSNKVTEKGKDVELRCDPISGHTALYWYRQSLGQGLEFLIYFQGNSAPDKSGLPSDRFSAERTGGSVSTLTIQRTQQEDSAVYLCASSTGTGYGYTFGSGTRLTVV.

The chain couples TRBV5-6 to TRBJ1-2, with TRBD1 matching over 7 bases. V gave up 4 bases and J gave up 4 bases; unmatched junction bases: 7. CDR1 is SGHDT and CDR2 is YYEEEE in the germline V gene. The CDR3 contains 14 residues. The CDR3 loop reads CASSLRTGAYGYTF. In DNA, the CDR3 is TGTGCCAGCAGCCTACGGACAGGAGCCTATGGCTACACCTTC.